The 15 T cell receptor beta chains given below trace back to one sample, sequenced in a study of CD8 T cells in ankylosing spondylitis. TCRdb recomputed calls from the 5' RACE reads with MiXCR, one row per CDR3 protein. The repertoire holds about 140,000 distinct CDR3 sequences, with about 10% as singletons. The sample comprised blood, either unsorted or a sorted T cell fraction (not recorded which). The receptors stem from a female donor with ankylosing spondylitis or in good health (not recorded which).

With respect to this clonotype: Since a much larger clone is just one base distant, this may be a read error. V gene TRBV12-3 or TRBV12-4 combines with J gene TRBJ2-7, with TRBD1 matching 10 bases. The length of the CDR3 is 13 residues. The CDR3 protein is CARSSGQGGEQYF. CDR3 DNA sequence: TGTGCCCGCAGCTCTGGACAGGGGGGCGAGCAGTACTTC.

This clonotype has ten or more counts. The chain is built from TRBV3-1 and TRBJ1-4; D gene ambiguous. This CDR3 has 13 amino acids. V was trimmed by 7 bases and J by 6 bases, leaving 12 bases between them. The germline V gene encodes CDR1 LGHDT and CDR2 YNNKEL (reference sequence). The CDR3 coding sequence is TGTGCCAGCACCCCGGGCCCTCATGAAAAACTGTTTTTT. It is translated as CASTPGPHEKLFF.

This clonotype was counted at least ten times. V and J are TRBV12-3 or TRBV12-4 and TRBJ2-1; no clear D gene. The V end lost 1 base, the J end lost 0 bases, and 10 bases lay between the germline ends. The length of the CDR3 is 16 residues. The CDR3 sequence: CASSLDGSSSYNEQFF. CDR3 sequence (DNA): TGTGCCAGCAGTTTAGATGGGTCCAGCTCCTACAATGAGCAGTTCTTC.

There are a few counts of this clonotype. The chain carries TRBV19 and TRBJ2-2, with 12 nucleotides matching TRBD2. The trim removed 6 bases at V and 1 base at J, leaving 3 bases unmatched. This CDR3 is built from 16 residues. The germline gives CDR1 LNHDA, CDR2 SQIVND (reference sequence). Here the CDR3 reads CASSRLAGENTGELFF. DNA for the CDR3: TGTGCCAGTAGCAGACTAGCGGGGGAGAACACCGGGGAGCTGTTTTTT.

This clonotype was observed once. Mismatch with germline at one junction end may stem from a read error. The chain joins TRBV6-5 to TRBJ1-5; 7 positions agree with TRBD1. The CDR3 totals 13 residues. Germline CDR1 reads MNHEY; CDR2 reads SVGAGI. As DNA, the CDR3 is TGTGTCAGCAGGAGACAGGGATCACAGCCCCAGCATTTT. Translation gives CVSRRQGSQPQHF.

This clonotype was seen repeatedly, ten times or more. V and J are TRBV28 and TRBJ2-1; the D gene could be TRBD1 or TRBD2 (6 bases each). Germline assignment: CDR1 MDHEN and CDR2 SYDVKM. The ends were cut back, 3 bases at V and 8 bases at J, with 14 bases in the middle. The CDR3 extends over 14 amino acids. The CDR3 spells CASSFNGGLDEQFF. DNA of the CDR3: TGTGCCAGCAGTTTTAATGGGGGGCTGGATGAGCAGTTCTTC.

With regard to this clonotype: The germline gene is not matched at one end of the junction; a read error may be the cause. This chain joins TRBV6-1 and TRBJ2-1; the match to TRBD1 covers 8 bases. The CDR3 runs 11 residues. Germline V lookup: CDR1 MNHNS, CDR2 SASEGT. DNA of the CDR3: TGTGCCAGCAGTGAAGGCAGGGGGCTGGTCTTC. It translates to CASSEGRGLVF.

This clonotype came up a few times. The V and J genes are TRBV7-8 and TRBJ1-4; no clear D. The CDR3 totals 15 residues. Germline CDR1 reads SGHVS; CDR2 reads FQNEAQ. The ends were cut back, 5 bases at V and 2 bases at J, with 12 bases in the middle. CDR3 bases: TGTGCCAGCAGCCGAGGGAGGAGTACTAATGAAAAACTGTTTTTT. Translation gives CASSRGRSTNEKLFF.

This clonotype was counted many times. J is TRBJ2-2 and V is TRBV10-3; D gene unclear. The CDR3 is made up of 16 amino acids. Germline V gene data show CDR1 as ENHRY and CDR2 as SYGVKD. V was trimmed by 3 bases and J by 2 bases, leaving 13 bases between them. CDR3 DNA sequence: TGTGCCATCAGTGAAAAAGGCAGAGCAAACACCGGGGAGCTGTTTTTT. This translates into CAISEKGRANTGELFF.

This clonotype was counted ten times or more. The chain combines TRBV25-1 with TRBJ2-1, with 11 bases fitting TRBD2. Losses at the gene ends were 8 bases for V and 8 bases for J; bases not matched to a gene: 8. Germline V gives CDR1 MGHDK, CDR2 SYGVNS. CDR3 length equals 14 residues. CDR3 sequence reads: CASQVAGGRDEQFF. CDR3 DNA: TGTGCCAGCCAGGTAGCGGGGGGGCGTGATGAGCAGTTCTTC.

This clonotype was seen ten or more times. The chain recombines TRBV5-1 with TRBJ2-5; TRBD2 might be the D (5 bases). Germline loops: CDR1 SGHRS, CDR2 YFSETQ. This CDR3 is built from 14 residues. V lost 0 bases and J lost 6, with 12 bases in between. CDR3 amino acids: CASSLVAGEQTQYF. Here the CDR3 DNA reads TGCGCCAGCAGCTTGGTAGCCGGGGAACAGACCCAGTACTTC.

The sample holds many counts of this clonotype. The rearrangement uses TRBV11-2 and TRBJ2-5, with 9 bases identical to TRBD2. This CDR3 comprises 14 residues. Germline values: CDR1 SGHAT, CDR2 FQNNGV. Trimming took 4 bases from V and 10 from J; bases not matched to a gene: 10. CDR3 nucleotide sequence: TGTGCCAGCAGCTCACTAGCGGGCAATTGGGGCCAGTACTTC. Translated, it gives CASSSLAGNWGQYF. Drawing the rest from reference TRBV11-2 and TRBJ2-5, the complete variable domain is EAGVAQSPRYKIIEKRQSVAFWCNPISGHATLYWYQQILGQGPKLLIQFQNNGVVDDSQLPKDRFSAERLKGVDSTLKIQPAKLEDSAVYLCASSSLAGNWGQYFGPGTRLLVL.

This clonotype was detected many times. The V and J genes are TRBV20-1 and TRBJ2-1, with 10 bases aligning to TRBD2. CDR3 length equals 14 residues. V lost 7 bases, J lost 3 bases, and 6 bases stayed unmatched. From germline, CDR1 is DFQATT and CDR2 SNEGSKA (reference sequence). This chain's CDR3 is CSGTRLAGYNEQFF. CDR3 nucleotide sequence: TGCAGTGGGACGCGACTAGCGGGCTACAATGAGCAGTTCTTC.

This clonotype came up many times. The chain combines TRBV10-3 with TRBJ1-1, with D perhaps matching TRBD1 (5 bases). Germline V gene data show CDR1 as ENHRY and CDR2 as SYGVKD. Deletions cut 3 bases from V and 5 bases from J, with 16 bases between. The CDR3 is 15 amino acids. For the CDR3, the DNA is TGTGCCATCAGTGACGGGGGGAGAATGGGGACTGAAGCTTTCTTT. This codes for CAISDGGRMGTEAFF.

This clonotype was counted a few times. The rearrangement joins TRBV6-1 to TRBJ1-2; D is possibly TRBD1 (5 bases). This CDR3 is built from 14 residues. The germline V and J ends were trimmed by 6 bases and 4 bases, with 15 bases remaining between them. Germline V gives CDR1 MNHNS, CDR2 SASEGT. CDR3 residues: CASSGSGRVYGYTF. The DNA for the CDR3 is TGTGCCAGCAGCGGGTCGGGACGGGTCTATGGCTACACCTTC.